This T cell receptor (beta chain) was recorded in a study of cytomegalovirus exposure and HLA in healthy donors. Regarding the study as a whole: Associated with cytomegalovirus, according to the listing, were some 180 TCR beta chains. TCR association rates varied by HLA locus in a later analysis, with DRB1 highest and HLA-C lowest. Later analysis indicated greater clonal expansion among HLA-associated TCR beta chains than among equally common other chains.

PCR employed 60 Vbeta and 13 Jbeta primers. Assay: immunoSEQ multiplex PCR; the TCRdb copy retains only in-frame clones and omits some. The sample lists about 98,000 clones, 69% occurring once. This clone has more than one count but fewer than ten. No antigen is known for it. The receptor was derived from a female donor in good health and CMV-seronegative. What was sequenced was PBMCs.

This CDR3 is CATFRKLGRYGYTF. The DNA for the CDR3 is TGTGCCACCTTCCGGAAGCTGGGGCGCTATGGCTACACCTTC. The rearrangement uses TRBV5-8 and TRBJ1-2; D is possibly TRBD1 (5 bases). Trimming pared 9 bases from V and 4 bases from J, leaving 19 bases between. This CDR3 has 14 residues. CDR1 is SGHTS and CDR2 is YDEGEE in the germline V gene.